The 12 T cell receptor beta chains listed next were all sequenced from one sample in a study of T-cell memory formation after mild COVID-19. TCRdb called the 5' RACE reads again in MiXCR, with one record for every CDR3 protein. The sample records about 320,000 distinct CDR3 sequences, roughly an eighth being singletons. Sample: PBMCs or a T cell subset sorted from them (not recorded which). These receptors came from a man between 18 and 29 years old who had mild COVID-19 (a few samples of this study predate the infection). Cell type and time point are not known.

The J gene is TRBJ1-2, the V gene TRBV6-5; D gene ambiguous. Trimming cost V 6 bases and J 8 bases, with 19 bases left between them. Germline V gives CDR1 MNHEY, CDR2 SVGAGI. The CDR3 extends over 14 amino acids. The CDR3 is CASSAREGLEGYTF. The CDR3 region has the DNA TGTGCCAGCAGCGCCCGGGAGGGTTTGGAAGGCTACACCTTC.

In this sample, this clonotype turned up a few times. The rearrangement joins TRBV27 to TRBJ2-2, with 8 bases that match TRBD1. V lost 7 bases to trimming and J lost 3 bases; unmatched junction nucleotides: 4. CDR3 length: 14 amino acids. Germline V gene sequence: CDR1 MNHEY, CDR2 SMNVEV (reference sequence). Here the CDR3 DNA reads TGTGCCAGCATGACAGGGGTCGACACCGGGGAGCTGTTTTTT. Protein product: CASMTGVDTGELFF.

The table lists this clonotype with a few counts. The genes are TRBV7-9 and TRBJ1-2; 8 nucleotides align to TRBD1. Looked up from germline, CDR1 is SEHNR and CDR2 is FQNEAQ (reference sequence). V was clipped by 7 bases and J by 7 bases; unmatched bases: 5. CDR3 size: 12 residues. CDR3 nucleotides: TGTGCCAGCACCCTGGACAGGGTTGGCTACACCTTC. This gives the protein CASTLDRVGYTF.

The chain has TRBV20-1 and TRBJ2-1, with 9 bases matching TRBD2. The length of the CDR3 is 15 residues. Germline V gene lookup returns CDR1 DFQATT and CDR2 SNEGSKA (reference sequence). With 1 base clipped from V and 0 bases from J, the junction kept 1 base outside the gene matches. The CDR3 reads CSARGGLASYNEQFF. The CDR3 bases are TGCAGTGCTAGAGGGGGACTAGCCTCCTACAATGAGCAGTTCTTC.

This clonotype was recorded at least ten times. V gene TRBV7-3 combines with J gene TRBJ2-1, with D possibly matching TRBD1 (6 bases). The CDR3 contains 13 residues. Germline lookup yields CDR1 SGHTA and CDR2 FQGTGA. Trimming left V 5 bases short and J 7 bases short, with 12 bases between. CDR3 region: CASSQQGGNEQFF. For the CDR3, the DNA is TGTGCCAGCAGCCAACAGGGCGGTAATGAGCAGTTCTTC.

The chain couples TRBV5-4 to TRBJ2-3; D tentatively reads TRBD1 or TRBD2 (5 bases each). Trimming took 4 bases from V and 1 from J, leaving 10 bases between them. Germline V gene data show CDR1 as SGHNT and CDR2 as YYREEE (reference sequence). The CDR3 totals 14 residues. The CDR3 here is CASSDVGGTDTQYF. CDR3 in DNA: TGTGCCAGCAGCGACGTGGGGGGCACAGATACGCAGTATTTT. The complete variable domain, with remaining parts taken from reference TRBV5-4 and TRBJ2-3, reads ETGVTQSPTHLIKTRGQQVTLRCSSQSGHNTVSWYQQALGQGPQFIFQYYREEENGRGNFPPRFSGLQFPNYSSELNVNALELDDSALYLCASSDVGGTDTQYFGPGTRLTVL.

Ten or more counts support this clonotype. CDR3: CATSAAGGPYNEQFF. In nucleotides, the CDR3 is TGTGCCACCAGTGCCGCGGGGGGTCCCTACAATGAGCAGTTCTTC. The V gene is TRBV24-1, the J gene TRBJ2-1, with 8 bases identical to TRBD2. Losses at the gene ends were 5 bases for V and 2 bases for J; bases not matched to a gene: 4. The CDR3 consists of 15 residues. Germline V gives CDR1 KGHDR, CDR2 SFDVKD.

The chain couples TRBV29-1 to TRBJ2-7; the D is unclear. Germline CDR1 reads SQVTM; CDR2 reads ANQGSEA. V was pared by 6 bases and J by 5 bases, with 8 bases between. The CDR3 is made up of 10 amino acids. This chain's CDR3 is CSVRVNEQYF. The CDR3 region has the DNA TGCAGCGTCCGGGTTAACGAGCAGTACTTC.

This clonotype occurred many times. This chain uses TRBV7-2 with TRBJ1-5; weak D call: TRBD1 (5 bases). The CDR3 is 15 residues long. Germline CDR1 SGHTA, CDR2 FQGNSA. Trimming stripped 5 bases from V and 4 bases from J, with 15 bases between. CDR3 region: CASSPWAGVNQPQHF. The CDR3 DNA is TGTGCCAGCAGCCCCTGGGCGGGGGTTAATCAGCCCCAGCATTTT.

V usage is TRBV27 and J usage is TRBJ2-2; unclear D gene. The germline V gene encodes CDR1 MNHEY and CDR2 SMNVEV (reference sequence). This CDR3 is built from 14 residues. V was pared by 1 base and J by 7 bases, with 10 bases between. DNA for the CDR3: TGTGCCAGCAGTTTATTGGGTGGCGACGGGGAGCTGTTTTTT. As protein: CASSLLGGDGELFF.

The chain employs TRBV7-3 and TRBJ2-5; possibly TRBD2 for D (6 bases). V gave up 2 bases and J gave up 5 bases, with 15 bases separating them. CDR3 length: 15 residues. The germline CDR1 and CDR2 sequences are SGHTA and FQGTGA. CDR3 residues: CASSLGLGGAETQYF. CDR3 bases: TGTGCCAGCAGCTTAGGGCTCGGAGGGGCGGAGACCCAGTACTTC.

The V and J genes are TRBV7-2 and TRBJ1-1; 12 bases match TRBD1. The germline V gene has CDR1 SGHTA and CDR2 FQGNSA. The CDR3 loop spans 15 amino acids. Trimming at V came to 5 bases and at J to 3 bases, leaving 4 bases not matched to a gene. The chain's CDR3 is CASSTGQGAHTEAFF. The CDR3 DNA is TGTGCCAGCAGCACGGGACAGGGGGCGCACACTGAAGCTTTCTTT.